This TCR beta chain was sequenced for a study of sequential checkpoint blockade in melanoma. TCRdb's copy holds only in-frame clones and misses some; the assay was immunoSEQ multiplex PCR. Counted here are about 27,000 clones, about 80% occurring once; the ten biggest clones make up about an eighth. V was cut by 5 bases and J by 0 bases, with 8 bases left in between. Germline V lookup: CDR1 PRHDT, CDR2 FYEKMQ (reference sequence). The CDR3 covers 13 residues. Treatment specified: randomized to nivolumab then ipilimumab (arm A) or the reverse (arm B). Patients had received no earlier DNA-damaging chemotherapy. Live CD3+CD8+ CD19− CD56− cells were sorted from PBMCs.

The chain employs TRBV13 and TRBJ2-7; D is undetermined. The TCR comes from a human donor with melanoma. The sample consisted of CD8+ T cells sorted from blood (inferred from file names), taken from a patient given nivolumab and ipilimumab in sequence. CDR3 sequence reads: CASSGDPSYEQYF. Here the CDR3 DNA reads TGTGCCAGCAGCGGAGACCCCTCCTACGAGCAGTACTTC.